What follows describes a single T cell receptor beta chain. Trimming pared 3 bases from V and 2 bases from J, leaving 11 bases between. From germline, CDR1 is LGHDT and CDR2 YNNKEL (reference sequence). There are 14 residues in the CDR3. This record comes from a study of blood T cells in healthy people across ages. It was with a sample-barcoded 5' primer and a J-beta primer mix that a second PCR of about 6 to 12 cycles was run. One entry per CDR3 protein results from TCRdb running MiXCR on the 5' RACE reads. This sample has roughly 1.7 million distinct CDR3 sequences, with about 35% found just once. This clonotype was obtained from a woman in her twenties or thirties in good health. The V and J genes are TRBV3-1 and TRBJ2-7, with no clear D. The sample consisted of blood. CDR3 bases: TGTGCCAGCAGCCATGCTGGATTGGCCTACGAGCAGTACTTC. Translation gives CASSHAGLAYEQYF.